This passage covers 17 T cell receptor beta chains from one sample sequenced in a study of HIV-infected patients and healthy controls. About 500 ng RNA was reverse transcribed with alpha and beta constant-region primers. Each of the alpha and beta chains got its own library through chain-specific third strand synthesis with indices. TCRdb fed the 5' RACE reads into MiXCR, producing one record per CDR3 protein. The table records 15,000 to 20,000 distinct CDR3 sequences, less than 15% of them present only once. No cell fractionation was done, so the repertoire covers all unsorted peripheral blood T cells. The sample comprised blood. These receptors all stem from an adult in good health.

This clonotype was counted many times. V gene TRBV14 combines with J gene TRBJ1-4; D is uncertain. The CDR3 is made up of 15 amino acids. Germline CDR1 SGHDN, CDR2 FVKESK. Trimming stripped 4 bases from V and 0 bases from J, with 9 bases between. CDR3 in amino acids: CASSLRATTNEKLFF. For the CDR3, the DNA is TGTGCCAGCAGCCTCCGGGCTACAACTAATGAAAAACTGTTTTTT.

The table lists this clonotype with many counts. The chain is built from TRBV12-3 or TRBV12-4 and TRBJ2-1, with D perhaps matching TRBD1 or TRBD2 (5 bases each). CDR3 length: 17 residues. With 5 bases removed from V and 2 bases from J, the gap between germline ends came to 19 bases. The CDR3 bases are TGTGCCAGCAGTCTTTACCCCGGGGCTGCAACCTACAATGAGCAGTTCTTC. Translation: CASSLYPGAATYNEQFF.

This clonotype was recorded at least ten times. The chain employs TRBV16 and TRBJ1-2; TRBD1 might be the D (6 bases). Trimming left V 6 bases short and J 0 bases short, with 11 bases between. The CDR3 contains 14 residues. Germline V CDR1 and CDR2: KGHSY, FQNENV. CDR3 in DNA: TGTGCCAGCAGACCTGGGACAACTAACTATGGCTACACCTTC. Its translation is CASRPGTTNYGYTF.

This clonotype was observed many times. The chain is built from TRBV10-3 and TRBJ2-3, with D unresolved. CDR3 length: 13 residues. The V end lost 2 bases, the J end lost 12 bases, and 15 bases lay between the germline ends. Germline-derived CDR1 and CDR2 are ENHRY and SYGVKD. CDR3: CAISEEVTPTQYF. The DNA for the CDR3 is TGTGCCATCAGTGAGGAAGTAACACCTACCCAGTATTTT.

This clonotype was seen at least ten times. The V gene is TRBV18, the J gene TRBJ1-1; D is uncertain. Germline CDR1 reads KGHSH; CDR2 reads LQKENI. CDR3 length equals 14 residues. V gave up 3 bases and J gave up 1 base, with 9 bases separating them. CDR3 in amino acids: CASSPFSQNTEAFF. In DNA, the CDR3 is TGTGCCAGCTCACCCTTTTCACAGAACACTGAAGCTTTCTTT.

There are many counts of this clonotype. The CDR3 loop is CASSKEGADGNSPLHF. The CDR3 bases are TGTGCCAGCAGCAAAGAGGGGGCAGACGGTAATTCACCCCTCCACTTT. V is TRBV21-1 and J is TRBJ1-6; the table's D call of TRBD1 was not tested on the DNA. TRBV21-1 is recorded as a pseudogene. This CDR3 has 16 residues.

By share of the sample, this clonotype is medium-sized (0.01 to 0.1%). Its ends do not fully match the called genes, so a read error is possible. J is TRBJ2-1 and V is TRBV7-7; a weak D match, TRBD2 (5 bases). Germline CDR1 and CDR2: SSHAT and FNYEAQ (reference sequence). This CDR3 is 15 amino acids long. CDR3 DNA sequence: TGTGCTAGCAGCCCTGAGGGAAGCTCCTACAATGAGCAGTTCTTC. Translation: CASSPEGSSYNEQFF.

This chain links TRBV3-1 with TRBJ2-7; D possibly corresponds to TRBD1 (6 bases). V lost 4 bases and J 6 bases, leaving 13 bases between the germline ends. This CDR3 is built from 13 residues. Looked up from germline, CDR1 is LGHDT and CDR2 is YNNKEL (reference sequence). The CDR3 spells CASSRGGGREQYF. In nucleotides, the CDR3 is TGTGCCAGCAGCCGCGGTGGGGGCCGCGAGCAGTACTTC.

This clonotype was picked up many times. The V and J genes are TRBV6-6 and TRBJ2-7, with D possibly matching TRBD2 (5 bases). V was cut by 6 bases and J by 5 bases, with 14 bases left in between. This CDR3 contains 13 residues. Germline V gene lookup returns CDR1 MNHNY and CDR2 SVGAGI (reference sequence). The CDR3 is CASSPTDGDEQYF. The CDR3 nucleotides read TGTGCCAGCAGCCCCACGGACGGGGACGAGCAGTACTTC.

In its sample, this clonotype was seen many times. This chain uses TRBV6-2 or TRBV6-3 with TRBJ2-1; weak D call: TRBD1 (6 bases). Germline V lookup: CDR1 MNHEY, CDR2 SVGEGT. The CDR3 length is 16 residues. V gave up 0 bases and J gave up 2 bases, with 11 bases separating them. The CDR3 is CASSYSGQGPYNEQFF. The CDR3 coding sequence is TGTGCCAGCAGTTACTCCGGGCAGGGGCCCTACAATGAGCAGTTCTTC.

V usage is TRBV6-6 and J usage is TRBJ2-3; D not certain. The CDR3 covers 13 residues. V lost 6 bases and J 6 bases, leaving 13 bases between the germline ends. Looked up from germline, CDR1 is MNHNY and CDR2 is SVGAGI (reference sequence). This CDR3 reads CASRIPPADTQYF. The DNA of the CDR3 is TGTGCCAGCAGGATTCCCCCCGCGGATACGCAGTATTTT.

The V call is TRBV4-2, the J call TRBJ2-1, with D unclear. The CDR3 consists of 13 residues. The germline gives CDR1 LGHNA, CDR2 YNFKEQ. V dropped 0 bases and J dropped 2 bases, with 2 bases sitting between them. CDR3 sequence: CASSQETYNEQFF. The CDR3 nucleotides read TGTGCCAGCAGCCAAGAAACCTACAATGAGCAGTTCTTC.

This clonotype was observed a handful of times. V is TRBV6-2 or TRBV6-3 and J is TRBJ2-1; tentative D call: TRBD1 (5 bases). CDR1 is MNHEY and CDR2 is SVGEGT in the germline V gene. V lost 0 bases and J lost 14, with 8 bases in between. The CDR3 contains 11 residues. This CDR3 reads CASSYSTVEFF. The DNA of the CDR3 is TGTGCCAGCAGTTACTCGACAGTAGAGTTCTTC.

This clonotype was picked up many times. The CDR3 loop is CASSPRWSGIQYF. CDR3 sequence (DNA): TGTGCCAGCAGTCCCCGGTGGTCCGGCATTCAGTACTTC. V gene TRBV27 combines with J gene TRBJ2-4; no clear D. The CDR3 runs 13 residues. From germline, CDR1 is MNHEY and CDR2 SMNVEV (reference sequence). Trimming left V 5 bases short and J 9 bases short, with 14 bases between.

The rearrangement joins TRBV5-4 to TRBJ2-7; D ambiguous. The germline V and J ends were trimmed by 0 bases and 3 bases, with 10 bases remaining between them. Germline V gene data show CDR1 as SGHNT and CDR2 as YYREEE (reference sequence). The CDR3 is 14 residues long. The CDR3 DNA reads TGTGCCAGCAGCTTGGACGACGGCCGCTACGAGCAGTACTTC. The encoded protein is CASSLDDGRYEQYF.

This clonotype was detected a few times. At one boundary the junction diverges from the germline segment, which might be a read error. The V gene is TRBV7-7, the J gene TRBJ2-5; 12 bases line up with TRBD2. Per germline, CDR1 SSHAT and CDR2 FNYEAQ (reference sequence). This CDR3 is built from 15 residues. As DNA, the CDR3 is TGTGCTAGCAGCCGTACTAGCGGGGGGCGAGAGACCCAGTACTTC. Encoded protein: CASSRTSGGRETQYF.

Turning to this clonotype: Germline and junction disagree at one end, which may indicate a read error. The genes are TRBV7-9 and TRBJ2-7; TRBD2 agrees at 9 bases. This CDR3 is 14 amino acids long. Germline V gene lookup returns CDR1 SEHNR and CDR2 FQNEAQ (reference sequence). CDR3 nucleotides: TGTGCCAGCAGCCTAGCGGGGTTCTCCTACGAGCAGTACTTC. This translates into CASSLAGFSYEQYF.